This T cell receptor (beta chain) stems from a study of post-analysis software for immune sequencing data. Study-level information: The cohort encompassed relapsing-remitting, secondary progressive and progressive-relapsing multiple sclerosis disease courses.

Study observations and caveats: Among roughly five TRBV segments more frequent in patients than controls were TRBV5-6, TRBV5-1 and TRBV20-1.

Built from TCR beta cDNA, the libraries had unique molecular identifiers in them. One entry per CDR3 protein, called by TCRdb with MiXCR from the PCR reads. The table shows about 680,000 distinct CDR3 sequences, with 55% to 70% occurring only once. Trimming pared 1 base from V and 4 bases from J, leaving 18 bases between. There are 17 residues in the CDR3. Germline-derived CDR1 and CDR2 are MGHRA and YSYEKL. About this clonotype: Its antigen is undetermined.

Sequencing was done on a sample of blood. This TCR was sampled from a girl aged 2-10 years with multiple sclerosis. The rearrangement joins TRBV4-1 to TRBJ2-3; D gene unclear. CDR3 sequence (DNA): TGCGCCAGCAGCCAAGGACCGGGCTCGGAGACCTCAGATACGCAGTATTTT. Translation gives CASSQGPGSETSDTQYF.